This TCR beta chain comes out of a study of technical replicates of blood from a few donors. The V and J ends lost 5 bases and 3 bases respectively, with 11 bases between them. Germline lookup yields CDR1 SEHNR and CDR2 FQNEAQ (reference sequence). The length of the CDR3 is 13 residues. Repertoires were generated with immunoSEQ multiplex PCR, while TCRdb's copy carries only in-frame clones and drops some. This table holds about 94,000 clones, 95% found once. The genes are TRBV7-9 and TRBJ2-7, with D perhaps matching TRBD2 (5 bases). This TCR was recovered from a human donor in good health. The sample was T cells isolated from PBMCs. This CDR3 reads CASSLREGYEQYF. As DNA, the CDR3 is TGTGCCAGCAGCCTTAGAGAGGGCTACGAGCAGTACTTC.